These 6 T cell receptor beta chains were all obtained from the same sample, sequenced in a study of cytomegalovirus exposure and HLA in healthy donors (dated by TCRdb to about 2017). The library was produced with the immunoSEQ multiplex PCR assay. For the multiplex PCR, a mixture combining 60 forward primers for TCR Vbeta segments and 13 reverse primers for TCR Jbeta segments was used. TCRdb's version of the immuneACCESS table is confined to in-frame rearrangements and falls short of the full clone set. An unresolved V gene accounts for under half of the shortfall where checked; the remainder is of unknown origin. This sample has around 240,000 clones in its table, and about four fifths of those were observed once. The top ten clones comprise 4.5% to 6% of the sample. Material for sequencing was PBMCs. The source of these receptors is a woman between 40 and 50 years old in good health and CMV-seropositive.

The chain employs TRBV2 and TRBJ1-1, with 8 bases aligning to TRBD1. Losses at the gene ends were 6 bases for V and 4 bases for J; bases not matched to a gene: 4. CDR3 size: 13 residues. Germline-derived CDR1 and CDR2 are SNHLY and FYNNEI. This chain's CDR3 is CASRYTGGTEAFF. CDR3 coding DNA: TGTGCCAGCAGATACACAGGGGGCACTGAAGCTTTCTTT.

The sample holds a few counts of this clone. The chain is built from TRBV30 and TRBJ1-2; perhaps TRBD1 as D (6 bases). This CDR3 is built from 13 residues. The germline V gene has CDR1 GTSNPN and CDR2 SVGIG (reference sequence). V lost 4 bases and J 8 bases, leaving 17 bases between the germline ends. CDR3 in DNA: TGTGCCTGGACCTCCGGGGGGGCATGGGGCTACACCTTC. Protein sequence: CAWTSGGAWGYTF.

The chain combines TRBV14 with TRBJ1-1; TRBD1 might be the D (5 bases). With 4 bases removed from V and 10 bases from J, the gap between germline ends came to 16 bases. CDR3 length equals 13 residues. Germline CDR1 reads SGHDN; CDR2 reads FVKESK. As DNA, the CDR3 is TGTGCCAGCAGCCCGTGGGGGGGTCTTGGAGCTTTCTTT. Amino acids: CASSPWGGLGAFF. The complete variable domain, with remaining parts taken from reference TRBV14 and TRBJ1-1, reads EAGVTQFPSHSVIEKGQTVTLRCDPISGHDNLYWYRRVMGKEIKFLLHFVKESKQDESGMPNNRFLAERTGGTYSTLKVQPAELEDSGVYFCASSPWGGLGAFFGQGTRLTVV.

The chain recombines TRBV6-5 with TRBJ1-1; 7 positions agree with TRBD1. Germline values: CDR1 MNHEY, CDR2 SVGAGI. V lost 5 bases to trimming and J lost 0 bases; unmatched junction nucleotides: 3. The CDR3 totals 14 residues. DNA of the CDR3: TGTGCCAGCAGTAAGGGGGCTATGAACACTGAAGCTTTCTTT. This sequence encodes CASSKGAMNTEAFF.

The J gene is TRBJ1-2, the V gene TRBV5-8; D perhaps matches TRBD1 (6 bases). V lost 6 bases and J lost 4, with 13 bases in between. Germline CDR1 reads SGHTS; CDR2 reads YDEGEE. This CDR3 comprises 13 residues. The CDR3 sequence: CASNRVLVYGYTF. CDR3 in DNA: TGTGCCAGCAACAGGGTCCTCGTCTATGGCTACACCTTC.

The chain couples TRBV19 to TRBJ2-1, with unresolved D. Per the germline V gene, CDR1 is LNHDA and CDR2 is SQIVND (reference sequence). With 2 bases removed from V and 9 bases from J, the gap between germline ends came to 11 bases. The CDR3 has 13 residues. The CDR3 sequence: CASSIPSVSEQFF. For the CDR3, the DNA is TGTGCCAGTAGTATACCCTCCGTTAGTGAGCAGTTCTTC. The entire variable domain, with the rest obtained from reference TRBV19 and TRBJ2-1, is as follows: DGGITQSPKYLFRKEGQNVTLSCEQNLNHDAMYWYRQDPGQGLRLIYYSQIVNDFQKGDIAEGYSVSREKKESFPLTVTSAQKNPTAFYLCASSIPSVSEQFFGPGTRLTVL.